The 31 T cell receptor beta chains reported below all come from one sample, sequenced in a study of regulatory T cells in long-lasting Graves disease (dated by TCRdb to about 2021). In light of the paper, this sample's time point label describes: newly diagnosed GD, antithyroid drugs for less than 3 months. For both TCR sequencing and RNA sequencing, RNA was extracted from PBMCs in TRIzol. The library was produced with multiplex PCR. The data were produced on an Illumina HiSeq 4000. iRepertoire HTBI primers and Arm-PCR amplification of CDR3 regions were used to construct TCR beta libraries. Using fastp at Q25 and MiXCR, TCRdb reprocessed the public reads and kept productive beta chains. Records with the same CDR3 protein are collapsed into one entry carrying the most frequent genes and DNA. This sample gives around 460,000 distinct CDR3 sequences in total; approximately 15% of them show up just once. Jointly, the top ten make up approximately 15% of the sample.

This sample was also put to use in a study of T cells in Graves' hyperthyroidism and ophthalmopathy.

Sequenced here: peripheral blood mononuclear cells (PBMCs), sampled at new diagnosis, from a patient treated with antithyroid drugs. The receptors come from a woman aged 50 to 60 with Graves disease. Donor details come from another sample of the same person, matched by shared clones.

This chain connects TRBV7-6 to TRBJ1-6; D remains ambiguous. Germline lookup yields CDR1 SGHVS and CDR2 FNYEAQ. Trimming cost V 4 bases and J 7 bases, with 11 bases left between them. The CDR3 loop spans 14 amino acids. Here the CDR3 DNA reads TGTGCCAGCAGCTCGCGGACCGGAAATTCACCCCTCCACTTT. As protein: CASSSRTGNSPLHF.

This clonotype came up many times. This chain links TRBV2 with TRBJ2-1, with 11 bases fitting TRBD1. Germline CDR1 is SNHLY and CDR2 is FYNNEI. V trimming: 3 bases; J trimming: 1 base; junction bases outside the gene matches: 2. The CDR3 spans 16 residues. The chain's CDR3 is CASSEWDRGSYNEQFF. Here the CDR3 DNA reads TGTGCCAGCAGTGAGTGGGACAGGGGGTCCTACAATGAGCAGTTCTTC.

In its sample, this clonotype was seen a few times. The chain carries TRBV20-1 and TRBJ1-2; D might be TRBD1 (5 bases). The germline V gene has CDR1 DFQATT and CDR2 SNEGSKA (reference sequence). The length of the CDR3 is 16 residues. V shed 5 bases and J shed 4 bases, with 23 bases lying between them. The CDR3 DNA reads TGCAGTGCTCCTCCCCGCGGGGCAGGATTTCTCTATGGCTACACCTTC. It specifies CSAPPRGAGFLYGYTF.

The chain has TRBV24-1 and TRBJ2-1; perhaps TRBD2 as D (7 bases). The CDR3 runs to 16 residues. V was trimmed by 7 bases and J by 2 bases, leaving 17 bases between them. Germline CDR1 KGHDR, CDR2 SFDVKD. This CDR3 is CATRPSGGATYNEQFF. CDR3 sequence (DNA): TGTGCCACCAGGCCGTCGGGGGGCGCGACCTACAATGAGCAGTTCTTC.

This clonotype turned up a few times. The J gene is TRBJ2-1, the V gene TRBV2; a possible D gene is TRBD2 (6 bases). Looked up from germline, CDR1 is SNHLY and CDR2 is FYNNEI. This CDR3 comprises 11 residues. Trimming removed 6 bases from V and 9 bases from J, with 9 bases in between. CDR3 residues: CASRRAGEQFF. The DNA of the CDR3 is TGTGCCAGCAGGAGAGCGGGTGAGCAGTTCTTC. The full variable domain, in which reference TRBV2 and TRBJ2-1 provide the parts outside the CDR3, is EPEVTQTPSHQVTQMGQEVILRCVPISNHLYFYWYRQILGQKVEFLVSFYNNEISEKSEIFDDQFSVERPDGSNFTLKIRSTKLEDSAMYFCASRRAGEQFFGPGTRLTVL.

The chain uses TRBV7-9 and TRBJ1-1, with TRBD1 matching 8 bases. CDR3 length: 16 residues. From germline, CDR1 is SEHNR and CDR2 FQNEAQ (reference sequence). V gave up 5 bases and J gave up 0 bases; unmatched junction bases: 8. The CDR3 DNA reads as TGTGCCAGCAGCGACCCTGACAGGGGTATGAACACTGAAGCTTTCTTT. This sequence encodes CASSDPDRGMNTEAFF.

Ten or more counts support this clonotype. The V and J genes are TRBV7-2 and TRBJ1-1; D gene unclear. There are 15 residues in the CDR3. Germline V gene sequence: CDR1 SGHTA, CDR2 FQGNSA. Deletions cut 2 bases from V and 1 base from J, with 11 bases between. CDR3 DNA sequence: TGTGCCAGCAGCTTATTCGGTCCGGCGAACACTGAAGCTTTCTTT. Residues: CASSLFGPANTEAFF.

This clonotype was observed many times. The rearrangement uses TRBV7-9 and TRBJ2-1; 8 bases agree with TRBD2. Germline CDR1 is SEHNR and CDR2 is FQNEAQ (reference sequence). J was trimmed by 2 bases and V by 3 bases; bases with no gene match: 3. This CDR3 comprises 15 residues. The CDR3 region has the DNA TGTGCCAGCAGCTTGGAAGCGGGAGCCTACAATGAGCAGTTCTTC. Translating it yields CASSLEAGAYNEQFF.

The gene calls are TRBV7-9 and TRBJ2-2; D possibly corresponds to TRBD1 (6 bases). Trimming shortened V by 3 bases and J by 5 bases, and 16 bases separated the two germline ends. The CDR3 has 16 amino acids. The germline gives CDR1 SEHNR, CDR2 FQNEAQ (reference sequence). The CDR3 nucleotides are TGTGCCAGCAGCTTGTTTCTGGGGGCGAGAACCGGGGAGCTGTTTTTT. Translation: CASSLFLGARTGELFF.

This clonotype appeared a few times. Its ends do not fully match the called genes, so a read error is possible. This chain joins TRBV19 and TRBJ1-5, with D tentatively TRBD1 (6 bases). The CDR3 is made up of 16 amino acids. Germline V gene lookup returns CDR1 LNHDA and CDR2 SQIVND (reference sequence). The chain's CDR3 is CASSIVGTLSSQPQHF. CDR3 nucleotides: TGTGCCAGTAGTATTGTCGGGACACTCAGCAGTCAGCCCCAGCATTTT. The full variable domain, with the rest looked up from reference TRBV19 and TRBJ1-5, is DGGITQSPKYLFRKEGQNVTLSCEQNLNHDAMYWYRQDPGQGLRLIYYSQIVNDFQKGDIAEGYSVSREKKESFPLTVTSAQKNPTAFYLCASSIVGTLSSQPQHFGDGTRLSIL.

This clonotype was seen ten or more times. This chain uses TRBV3-1 with TRBJ2-1; 9 bases map to TRBD2. Germline V gene sequence: CDR1 LGHDT, CDR2 YNNKEL (reference sequence). V lost 4 bases to trimming and J lost 5 bases; unmatched junction nucleotides: 6. This CDR3 spans 15 amino acids. This CDR3 reads CASSLGSGRDNEQFF. CDR3 nucleotide sequence: TGTGCCAGCAGCCTAGGTAGCGGGAGAGACAATGAGCAGTTCTTC.

This clonotype was found many times. V is TRBV5-1 and J is TRBJ1-2; D ambiguous. The germline V gene encodes CDR1 SGHRS and CDR2 YFSETQ. The CDR3 has 14 amino acids. V lost 2 bases and J 2 bases, leaving 10 bases between the germline ends. The CDR3 protein is CASSFDGLNYGYTF. CDR3 sequence (DNA): TGCGCCAGCAGCTTTGACGGACTCAACTATGGCTACACCTTC.

A word on this clonotype: A read error may produce the germline difference seen at one junction end. The chain carries TRBV28 and TRBJ2-1; 8 bases fit TRBD2. The CDR3 runs to 15 residues. CDR1 and CDR2 from the germline V gene are MDHEN and SYDVKM. In DNA, the CDR3 is TGTGCCAGCAGCCCCTTAGCGGGACCGCACAATGAGCGGTTCTTC. Translating it yields CASSPLAGPHNERFF. The full variable domain, in which reference TRBV28 and TRBJ2-1 provide the parts outside the CDR3, is DVKVTQSSRYLVKRTGEKVFLECVQDMDHENMFWYRQDPGLGLRLIYFSYDVKMKEKGDIPEGYSVSREKKERFSLILESASTNQTSMYLCASSPLAGPHNERFFGPGTRLTVL.

The sample holds many counts of this clonotype. J is TRBJ1-4 and V is TRBV24-1; D is possibly TRBD1 (6 bases). The germline CDR1 and CDR2 sequences are KGHDR and SFDVKD. CDR3 length: 15 amino acids. V shed 4 bases and J shed 3 bases, with 11 bases lying between them. CDR3 sequence: CATSDSQGPNEKLFF. The CDR3 DNA reads as TGTGCCACCAGTGACTCACAGGGCCCTAATGAAAAACTGTTTTTT.

This clonotype has just a few counts. CDR3: CASSLNQGQAYEQYF. Written as DNA, the CDR3 is TGTGCCAGCAGCTTAAACCAGGGACAGGCGTACGAGCAGTACTTC. The V gene is TRBV7-8, the J gene TRBJ2-7, with 8 bases aligning to TRBD1. V was pared by 2 bases and J by 4 bases, with 7 bases of the junction left unmatched. From germline, CDR1 is SGHVS and CDR2 FQNEAQ. This CDR3 is built from 15 residues.

The chain couples TRBV5-4 to TRBJ2-1; TRBD2 matches 9 bases. Losses at the gene ends were 2 bases for V and 13 bases for J; bases not matched to a gene: 10. The CDR3 extends over 14 amino acids. CDR1 and CDR2 from the germline V gene are SGHNT and YYREEE (reference sequence). The CDR3 here is CASSFFLAGTSQFF. In DNA form, the CDR3 reads TGTGCCAGCAGCTTTTTCCTAGCGGGAACGTCCCAGTTCTTC.

The chain joins TRBV10-3 to TRBJ1-5; TRBD1 matches 10 bases. Per the germline V gene, CDR1 is ENHRY and CDR2 is SYGVKD. Germline trimming cut 6 bases from V and 7 bases from J; bases unmatched to any gene: 6. The CDR3 has 14 amino acids. This CDR3 is CAISEGQGSQPQHF. The CDR3 DNA sequence: TGTGCCATCAGCGAGGGACAGGGGTCGCAGCCCCAGCATTTT.

In this sample, this clonotype turned up a few times. The rearrangement links TRBV20-1 to TRBJ2-1; D is possibly TRBD2 (5 bases). V shed 1 base and J shed 2 bases, with 9 bases lying between them. In germline, CDR1 is DFQATT, CDR2 SNEGSKA (reference sequence). The CDR3 spans 14 residues. The CDR3 DNA sequence: TGCAGTGCTAGAGCGGGGATACCCTACAATGAGCAGTTCTTC. Translated, it gives CSARAGIPYNEQFF.

The V and J genes are TRBV10-3 and TRBJ2-1; 11 bases align to TRBD2. The CDR3 contains 14 residues. V lost 10 bases, J lost 4 bases, and 6 bases stayed unmatched. Looked up from germline, CDR1 is ENHRY and CDR2 is SYGVKD. The CDR3 coding sequence is TGTGCCACCACTAGCGGGAGTGGGTACAATGAGCAGTTCTTC. Translating it yields CATTSGSGYNEQFF.

The V and J genes are TRBV4-1 and TRBJ2-7, with 7 bases lining up with TRBD1. Germline V gene sequence: CDR1 MGHRA, CDR2 YSYEKL. The CDR3 has 15 amino acids. Trimming cost V 4 bases and J 4 bases; bases outside gene matches: 10. CDR3 sequence: CASSLMGDSPYEQYF. The CDR3 DNA reads as TGCGCCAGCAGCCTCATGGGGGACAGCCCTTACGAGCAGTACTTC.

This clonotype was counted at least ten times. The genes are TRBV6-2 or TRBV6-3 and TRBJ1-2, with no clear D. The CDR3 consists of 14 residues. V shed 5 bases and J shed 8 bases, with 18 bases lying between them. The germline gives CDR1 MNHEY, CDR2 SVGEGT. The DNA of the CDR3 is TGTGCCAGCAGTCCTGGACGGTCTGCTGACGGCTACACCTTC. It encodes CASSPGRSADGYTF.

This clonotype turned up a few times. The genes are TRBV6-1 and TRBJ2-1; D perhaps matches TRBD2 (6 bases). The CDR3 is 14 residues long. The V gene's germline CDR1 is MNHNS and CDR2 SASEGT. Trimming left V 11 bases short and J 8 bases short, with 22 bases between. The CDR3 reads CAARSSGISDEQFF. CDR3 sequence (DNA): TGTGCCGCAAGGAGTAGCGGAATAAGTGATGAGCAGTTCTTC.

The V call is TRBV10-3, the J call TRBJ2-2; no reliable D call. Deletions cut 6 bases from V and 3 bases from J, with 11 bases between. This CDR3 spans 14 amino acids. The germline CDR1 and CDR2 sequences are ENHRY and SYGVKD. CDR3 DNA sequence: TGTGCCATCAGGCTTGGTACGGACACCGGGGAGCTGTTTTTT. Protein product: CAIRLGTDTGELFF.

This clonotype was picked up a small number of times. CDR3 nucleotide sequence: TGTGCCTGGACCAACACAGGGGGCGCCGCTGAAAAACTGTTTTTT. Amino acid sequence: CAWTNTGGAAEKLFF. The J gene is TRBJ1-4, the V gene TRBV30; 9 nucleotides align to TRBD1. CDR1 and CDR2 from the germline V gene are GTSNPN and SVGIG (reference sequence). V lost 4 bases, J lost 7 bases, and 10 bases stayed unmatched. The CDR3 runs 15 residues.

This clonotype has at least ten counts. The chain links TRBV7-9 to TRBJ2-1; D not certain. The CDR3 sequence is 16 residues long. The germline V gene has CDR1 SEHNR and CDR2 FQNEAQ (reference sequence). V was cut by 4 bases and J by 9 bases, with 22 bases left in between. Here the CDR3 reads CASSSYPNLGAAEQFF. Here the CDR3 DNA reads TGTGCCAGCAGCTCATACCCCAACTTAGGTGCTGCTGAGCAGTTCTTC.

The DNA of the CDR3 is TGTGCCAGCAGCAAAGTCGGGGACGGGGCTTACAATGAGCAGTTCTTC. Encoded protein: CASSKVGDGAYNEQFF. The V gene is TRBV7-9, the J gene TRBJ2-1, with D possibly called TRBD1 or TRBD2 (5 bases each). The CDR3 has 16 residues. V lost 5 bases, J lost 4 bases, and 18 bases lay in between. Germline CDR1 SEHNR, CDR2 FQNEAQ (reference sequence).

This clonotype has a count of ten or more. J is TRBJ2-2 and V is TRBV28, with TRBD2 matching 12 bases. CDR3 size: 16 residues. J lost 1 base, V lost 3 bases, and 0 bases had no gene match. CDR1 MDHEN and CDR2 SYDVKM come from the germline V gene. The CDR3 sequence: CASSLTSGRNTGELFF. The CDR3 coding sequence is TGTGCCAGCAGTTTGACTAGCGGGAGGAACACCGGGGAGCTGTTTTTT.

In this sample, this clonotype turned up many times. The V gene is TRBV7-9, the J gene TRBJ1-4; D gene uncertain. There are 16 residues in the CDR3. The germline CDR1 and CDR2 sequences are SEHNR and FQNEAQ (reference sequence). The ends were cut back, 4 bases at V and 0 bases at J, with 12 bases in the middle. The CDR3 DNA follows: TGTGCCAGCAGCTCCCCCTTTTCCGCAACTAATGAAAAACTGTTTTTT. Its translation is CASSSPFSATNEKLFF. Using reference TRBV7-9 and TRBJ1-4 for the parts outside the CDR3, the full variable domain is DTGVSQNPRHKITKRGQNVTFRCDPISEHNRLYWYRQTLGQGPEFLTYFQNEAQLEKSRLLSDRFSAERPKGSFSTLEIQRTEQGDSAMYLCASSSPFSATNEKLFFGSGTQLSVL.

The chain couples TRBV12-3 or TRBV12-4 to TRBJ1-6, with 11 bases matching TRBD1. With V trimmed by 6 bases and J by 9 bases, 7 bases remained unmatched. The CDR3 is 15 amino acids. Here the CDR3 reads CASRFGTGGISPLHF. As DNA, the CDR3 is TGTGCCAGCAGATTTGGGACAGGGGGTATTTCACCCCTCCACTTT.

Many counts were recorded for this clonotype. The rearrangement joins TRBV20-1 to TRBJ2-3; no clear D gene. Trimming shortened V by 3 bases and J by 2 bases, and 9 bases separated the two germline ends. CDR1 and CDR2 (germline): DFQATT, SNEGSKA (reference sequence). The CDR3 covers 13 residues. The CDR3 DNA reads TGCAGTGCTAGGGAAATGAACACAGATACGCAGTATTTT. Residues: CSAREMNTDTQYF.

In this sample, this clonotype turned up many times. The chain has TRBV28 and TRBJ1-5; perhaps TRBD1 as D (5 bases). CDR1 and CDR2 from the germline V gene are MDHEN and SYDVKM. This CDR3 is 16 amino acids long. Trimming cost V 6 bases and J 0 bases, with 15 bases left between them. In DNA form, the CDR3 reads TGTGCCAGCAGAATAGCCCGCGGGACTAGCAATCAGCCCCAGCATTTT. Its protein is CASRIARGTSNQPQHF.